This T cell receptor beta chain was obtained from a study of cytomegalovirus exposure and HLA in healthy donors. Study-wide results and limits: Overall, approximately 150 TCR beta chains were annotated as cytomegalovirus-associated. Earlier analysis looked at TCR beta V segments, and most were productive about 87% or about 30% of the time.

On this clone: Its cognate antigen is unknown.

In the PCR, 60 Vbeta and 13 Jbeta primers were used. Data came from immunoSEQ multiplex PCR; TCRdb stores just in-frame clones and leaves some out. The sample has 150,000 to 200,000 clones, around 86% seen once. V shed 0 bases, J shed 13 bases, and the junction held 6 bases outside the gene matches. The CDR3 spans 12 residues. Germline V gene lookup returns CDR1 GTSNPN and CDR2 SVGIG (reference sequence). The specimen sequenced was PBMCs. The chain joins TRBV30 to TRBJ1-5; the match to TRBD1 covers 7 bases. The TCR was taken from a male donor in good health and CMV-seronegative. CDR3 sequence reads: CAWSVGQAIQHF. In DNA form, the CDR3 reads TGTGCCTGGAGTGTTGGACAGGCCATACAGCATTTT.